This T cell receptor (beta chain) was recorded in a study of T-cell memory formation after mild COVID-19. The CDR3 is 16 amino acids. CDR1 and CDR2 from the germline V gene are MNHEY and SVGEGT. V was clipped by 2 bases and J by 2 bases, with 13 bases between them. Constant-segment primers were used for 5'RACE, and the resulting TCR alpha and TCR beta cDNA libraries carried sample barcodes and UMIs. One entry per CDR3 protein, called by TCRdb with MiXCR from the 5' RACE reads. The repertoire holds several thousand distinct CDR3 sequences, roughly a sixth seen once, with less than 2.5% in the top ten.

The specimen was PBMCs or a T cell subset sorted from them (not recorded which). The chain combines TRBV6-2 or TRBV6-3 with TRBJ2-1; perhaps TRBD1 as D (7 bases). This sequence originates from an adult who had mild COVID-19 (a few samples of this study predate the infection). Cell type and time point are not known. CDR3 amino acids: CASSYGAGGPYNEQFF. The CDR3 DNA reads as TGTGCCAGCAGTTACGGTGCAGGGGGGCCCTACAATGAGCAGTTCTTC.